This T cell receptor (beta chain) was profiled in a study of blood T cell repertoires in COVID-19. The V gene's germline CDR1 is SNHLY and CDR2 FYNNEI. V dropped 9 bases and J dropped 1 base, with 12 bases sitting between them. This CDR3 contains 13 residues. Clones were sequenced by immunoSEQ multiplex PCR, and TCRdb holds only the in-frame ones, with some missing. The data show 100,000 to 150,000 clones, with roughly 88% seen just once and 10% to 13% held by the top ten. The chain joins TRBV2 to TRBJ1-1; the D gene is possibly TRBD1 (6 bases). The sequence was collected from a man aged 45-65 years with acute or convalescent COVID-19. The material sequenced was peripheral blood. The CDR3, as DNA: TGTGCCAGTGACCCGGGACAGAACACTGAAGCTTTCTTT. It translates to CASDPGQNTEAFF.